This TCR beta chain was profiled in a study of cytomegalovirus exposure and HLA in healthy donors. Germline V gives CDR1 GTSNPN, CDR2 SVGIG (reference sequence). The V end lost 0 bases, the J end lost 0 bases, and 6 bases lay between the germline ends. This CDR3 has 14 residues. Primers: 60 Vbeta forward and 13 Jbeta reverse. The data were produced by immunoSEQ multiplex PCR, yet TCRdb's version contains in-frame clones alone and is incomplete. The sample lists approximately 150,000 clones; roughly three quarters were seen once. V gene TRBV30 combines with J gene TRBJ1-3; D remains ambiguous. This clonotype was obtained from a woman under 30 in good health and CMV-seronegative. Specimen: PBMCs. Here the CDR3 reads CAWSVDFSGNTIYF. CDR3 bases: TGTGCCTGGAGTGTTGACTTCTCTGGAAACACCATATATTTT.